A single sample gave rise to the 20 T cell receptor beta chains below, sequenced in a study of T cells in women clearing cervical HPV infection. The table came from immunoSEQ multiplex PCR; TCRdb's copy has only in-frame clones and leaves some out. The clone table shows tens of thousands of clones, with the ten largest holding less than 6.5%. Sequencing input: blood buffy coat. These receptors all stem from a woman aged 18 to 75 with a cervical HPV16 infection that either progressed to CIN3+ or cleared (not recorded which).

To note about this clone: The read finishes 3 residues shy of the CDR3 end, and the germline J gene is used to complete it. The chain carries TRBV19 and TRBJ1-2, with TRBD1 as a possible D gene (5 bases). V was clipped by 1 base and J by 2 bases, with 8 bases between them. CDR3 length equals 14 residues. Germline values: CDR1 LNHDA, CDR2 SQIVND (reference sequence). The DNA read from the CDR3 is TGTGCCAGTAGTATAGGGGCAGGGAACTATGGC. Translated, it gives CASSIGAGNYG. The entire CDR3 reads CASSIGAGNYGYTF.

This CDR3 is CSAKRGTQETQYF. The DNA read from the CDR3 is TGCAGTGCTAAGAGGGGAACCCAAGAGACC. The chain is built from TRBV20-1 and TRBJ2-5, with D perhaps TRBD1 or TRBD2 (5 bases each). Read coverage stops 3 residues before the CDR3 terminus; the germline J gene supplies the remainder. The germline V gene has CDR1 DFQATT and CDR2 SNEGSKA (reference sequence). Trimming took 4 bases from V and 1 from J, leaving 10 bases between them. This CDR3 region has 13 residues.

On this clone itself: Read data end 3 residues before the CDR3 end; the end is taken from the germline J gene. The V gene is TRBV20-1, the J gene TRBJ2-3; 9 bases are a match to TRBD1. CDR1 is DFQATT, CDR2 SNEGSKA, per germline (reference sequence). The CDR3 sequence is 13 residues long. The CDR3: CSALTGGTETQYF. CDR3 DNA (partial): TGCAGTGCTCTGACAGGGGGTACGGAGACG.

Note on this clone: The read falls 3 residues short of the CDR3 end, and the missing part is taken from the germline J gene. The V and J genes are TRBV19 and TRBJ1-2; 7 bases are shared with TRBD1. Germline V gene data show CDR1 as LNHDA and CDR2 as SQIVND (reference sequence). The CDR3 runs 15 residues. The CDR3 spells CASSLRLAGTDTYTF. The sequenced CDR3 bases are TGTGCCAGTAGTCTCCGACTAGCGGGGACAGATACC.

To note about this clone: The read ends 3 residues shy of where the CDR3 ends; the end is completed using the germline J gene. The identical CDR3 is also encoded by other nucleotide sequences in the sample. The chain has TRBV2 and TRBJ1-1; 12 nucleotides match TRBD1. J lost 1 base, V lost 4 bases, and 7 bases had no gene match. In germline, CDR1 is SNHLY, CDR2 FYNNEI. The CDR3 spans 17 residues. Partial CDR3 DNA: TGTGCCAGCAGTGGGGGGACAGGGGGCTCTAGGAACACTGAA. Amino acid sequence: CASSGGTGGSRNTE. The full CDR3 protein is CASSGGTGGSRNTEAFF. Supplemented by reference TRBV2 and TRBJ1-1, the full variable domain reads EPEVTQTPSHQVTQMGQEVILRCVPISNHLYFYWYRQILGQKVEFLVSFYNNEISEKSEIFDDQFSVERPDGSNFTLKIRSTKLEDSAMYFCASSGGTGGSRNTEAFFGQGTRLTVV.

The DNA read from the CDR3 is TGTGCCAGCAGTTCGCGGTCAGGGACCTACGAG. Translating gives CASSSRSGTYE. The whole CDR3 is CASSSRSGTYEQYF. This chain links TRBV6-2 or TRBV6-3 with TRBJ2-7, with D possibly being TRBD1 (5 bases). Coverage ceases 3 residues before the CDR3 finishes, and the germline J gene fills in the end. The CDR3 covers 14 residues. Germline V lookup: CDR1 MNHEY, CDR2 SVGEGT. Trimming removed 4 bases from V and 2 bases from J, with 12 bases in between.

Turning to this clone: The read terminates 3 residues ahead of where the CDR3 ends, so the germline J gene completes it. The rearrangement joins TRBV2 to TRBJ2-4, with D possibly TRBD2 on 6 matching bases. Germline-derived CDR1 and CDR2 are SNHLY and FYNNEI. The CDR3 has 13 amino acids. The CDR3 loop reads CASSGLPNQPQYF. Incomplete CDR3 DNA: TGTGCCAGCAGCGGACTACCCAATCAGCCT.

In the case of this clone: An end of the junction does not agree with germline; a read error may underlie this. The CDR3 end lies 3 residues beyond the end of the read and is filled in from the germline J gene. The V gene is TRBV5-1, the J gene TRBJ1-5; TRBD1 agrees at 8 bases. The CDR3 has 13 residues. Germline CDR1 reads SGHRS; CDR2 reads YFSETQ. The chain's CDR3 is CASSLDRDQPQHF. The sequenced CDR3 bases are TGCGCCAGCAGTTTGGACAGGGATCAGCCC.

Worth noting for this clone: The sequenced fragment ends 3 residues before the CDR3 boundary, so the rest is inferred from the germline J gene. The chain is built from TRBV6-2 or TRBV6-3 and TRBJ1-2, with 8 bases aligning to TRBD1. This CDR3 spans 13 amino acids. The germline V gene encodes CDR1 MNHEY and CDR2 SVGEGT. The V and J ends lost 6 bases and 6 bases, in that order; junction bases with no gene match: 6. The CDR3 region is CASSLGQGNGYTF. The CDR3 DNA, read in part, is TGTGCCAGCAGCCTTGGACAGGGAAATGGC.

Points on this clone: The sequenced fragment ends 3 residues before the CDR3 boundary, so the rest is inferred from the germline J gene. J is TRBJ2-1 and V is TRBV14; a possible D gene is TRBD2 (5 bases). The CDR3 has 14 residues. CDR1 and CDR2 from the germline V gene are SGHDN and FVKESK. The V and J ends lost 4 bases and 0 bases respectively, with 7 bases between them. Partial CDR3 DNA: TGTGCCAGCAGCCCGGACTTCTCCTACAATGAG. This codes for CASSPDFSYNE. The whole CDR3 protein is CASSPDFSYNEQFF.

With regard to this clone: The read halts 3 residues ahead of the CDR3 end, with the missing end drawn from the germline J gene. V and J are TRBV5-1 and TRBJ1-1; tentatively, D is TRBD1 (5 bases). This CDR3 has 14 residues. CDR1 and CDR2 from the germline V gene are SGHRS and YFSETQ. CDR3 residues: CASSLALSQGEAFF. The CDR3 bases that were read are TGCGCCAGCAGCTTGGCCCTATCGCAGGGAGAA.

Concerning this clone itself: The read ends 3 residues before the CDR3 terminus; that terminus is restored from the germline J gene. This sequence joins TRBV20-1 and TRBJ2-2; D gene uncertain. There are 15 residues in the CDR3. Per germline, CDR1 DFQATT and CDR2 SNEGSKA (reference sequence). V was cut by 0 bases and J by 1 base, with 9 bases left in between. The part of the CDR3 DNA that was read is TGCAGTGCTAGAGATCCAACGGGGAACACCGGGGAG. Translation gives CSARDPTGNTGE. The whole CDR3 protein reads CSARDPTGNTGELFF.

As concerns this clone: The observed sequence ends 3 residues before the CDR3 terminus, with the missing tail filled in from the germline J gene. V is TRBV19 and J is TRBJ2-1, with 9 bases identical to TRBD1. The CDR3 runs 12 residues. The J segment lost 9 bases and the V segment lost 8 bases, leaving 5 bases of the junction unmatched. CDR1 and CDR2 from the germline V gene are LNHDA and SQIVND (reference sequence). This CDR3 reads CASGDRVPEQFF. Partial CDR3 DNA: TGTGCCAGTGGGGACAGGGTACCTGAG.

The covered CDR3 bases are TGTGCCATCAGTGAAGGGCAGGGGGTTTATGGC. Translating it yields CAISEGQGVYG. The full CDR3 is CAISEGQGVYGYTF. This rearrangement joins TRBV10-3 to TRBJ1-2; the match to TRBD1 covers 7 bases. The read ends 3 residues early relative to the CDR3; the germline J gene fills the gap. CDR1 is ENHRY, CDR2 SYGVKD, per germline. The CDR3 spans 14 residues. Losses at the gene ends were 3 bases for V and 5 bases for J; bases not matched to a gene: 6.

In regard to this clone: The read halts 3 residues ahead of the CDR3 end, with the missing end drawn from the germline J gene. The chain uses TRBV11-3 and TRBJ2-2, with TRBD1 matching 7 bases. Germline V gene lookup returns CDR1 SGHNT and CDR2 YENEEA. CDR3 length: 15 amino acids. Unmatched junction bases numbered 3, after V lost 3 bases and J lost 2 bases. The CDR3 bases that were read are TGTGCCAGCAGCTTCGGGACAGCAAACACCGGGGAG. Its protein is CASSFGTANTGE. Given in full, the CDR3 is CASSFGTANTGELFF.

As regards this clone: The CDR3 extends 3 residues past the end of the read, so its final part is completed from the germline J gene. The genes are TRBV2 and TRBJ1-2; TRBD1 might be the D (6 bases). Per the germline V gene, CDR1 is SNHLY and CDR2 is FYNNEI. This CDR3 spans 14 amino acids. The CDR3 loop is CASSEQGGRNDYTF. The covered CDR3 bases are TGTGCCAGCAGTGAACAAGGGGGACGGAATGAC.

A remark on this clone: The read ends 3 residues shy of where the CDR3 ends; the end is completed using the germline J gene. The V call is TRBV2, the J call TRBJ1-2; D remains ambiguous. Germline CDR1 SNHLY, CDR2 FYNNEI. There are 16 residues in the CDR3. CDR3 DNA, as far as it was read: TGTGCCAGCGGAGCCTCGGGTCTACTCCTGGTCAATGAC. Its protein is CASGASGLLLVND. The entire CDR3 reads CASGASGLLLVNDYTF.

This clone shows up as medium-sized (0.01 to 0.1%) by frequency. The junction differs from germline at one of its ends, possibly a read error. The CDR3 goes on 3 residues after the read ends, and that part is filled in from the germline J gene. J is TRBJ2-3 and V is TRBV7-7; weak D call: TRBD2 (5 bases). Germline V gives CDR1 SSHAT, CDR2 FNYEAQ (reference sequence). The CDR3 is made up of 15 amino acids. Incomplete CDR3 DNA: TGTGCTAGCAGCCCCGGGGTGGGTAGCACAGATACG. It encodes CASSPGVGSTDT. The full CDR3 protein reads CASSPGVGSTDTQYF.

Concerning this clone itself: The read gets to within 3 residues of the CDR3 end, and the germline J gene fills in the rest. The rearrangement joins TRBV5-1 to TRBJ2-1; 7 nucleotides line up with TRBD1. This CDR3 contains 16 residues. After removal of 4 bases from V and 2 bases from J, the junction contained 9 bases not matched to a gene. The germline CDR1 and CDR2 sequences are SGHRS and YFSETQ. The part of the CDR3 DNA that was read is TGCGCCAGCAGCCCGACAGGACAGGAGACCTACAATGAG. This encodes CASSPTGQETYNE. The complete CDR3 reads CASSPTGQETYNEQFF.

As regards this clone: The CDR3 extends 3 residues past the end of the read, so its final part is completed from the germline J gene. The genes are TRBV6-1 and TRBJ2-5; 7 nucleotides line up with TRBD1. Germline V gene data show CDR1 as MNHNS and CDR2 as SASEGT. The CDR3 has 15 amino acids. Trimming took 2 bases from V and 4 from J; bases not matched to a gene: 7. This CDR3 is CASSEKDRSGETQYF. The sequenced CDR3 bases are TGTGCCAGCAGTGAAAAGGACAGGTCGGGAGAGACC.